The 18 T cell receptor beta chains reported below all come from one sample, sequenced in a study of beta chain features in type 1 diabetes. General observations from the study: Type 1 diabetes patients had TCRB CDR3s that were shorter (moderately but significantly so) in all four CD4+ subsets.

Expressed TCRB transcripts were sequenced, since all the RNA that had been isolated was reverse transcribed. This table comes from immunoSEQ multiplex PCR, and its TCRdb copy is limited to in-frame clones, with some not included. This sample carries more than 300,000 clones, roughly 12% of them seen once, and the ten largest clones take over 0.008%. Antigens for these TCRs are unknown. Sequenced sample: naive CD4+ T cells from blood. All receptors come from a woman aged 18-29 years with type 1 diabetes.

The chain employs TRBV5-1 and TRBJ2-3; 7 positions match TRBD1. The CDR3 totals 14 residues. Germline CDR1 reads SGHRS; CDR2 reads YFSETQ. V lost 0 bases to trimming and J lost 5 bases; unmatched junction nucleotides: 3. The CDR3 nucleotides read TGCGCCAGCAGCTTGGCGAGACAGGGAGATACGCAGTATTTT. Protein product: CASSLARQGDTQYF.

This clone was seen a few times. The chain is built from TRBV18 and TRBJ1-5; perhaps TRBD1 as D (5 bases). The CDR3 extends over 13 amino acids. CDR1 and CDR2 (germline): KGHSH, LQKENI. Trimming removed 3 bases from V and 6 bases from J, with 9 bases in between. In DNA, the CDR3 is TGTGCCAGCTCACCGGACAACTCTCAGCCCCAGCATTTT. Its translation is CASSPDNSQPQHF.

The V gene is TRBV19, the J gene TRBJ2-4, with a possible D match to TRBD1 (5 bases). This CDR3 contains 14 residues. The germline V gene encodes CDR1 LNHDA and CDR2 SQIVND (reference sequence). Trimming pared 6 bases from V and 0 bases from J, leaving 9 bases between. DNA of the CDR3: TGTGCCAGTAGGCCAAGGGGAGCCAAAAACATTCAGTACTTC. This codes for CASRPRGAKNIQYF.

The V gene is TRBV7-9, the J gene TRBJ2-7; 8 bases line up with TRBD1. The junction had 6 bases not matched to a gene; V was cut back by 5 bases and J by 3 bases. Germline V gene lookup returns CDR1 SEHNR and CDR2 FQNEAQ (reference sequence). The CDR3 loop spans 14 amino acids. The DNA of the CDR3 is TGTGCCAGCAGCCCCCGGACAGGGCGCTACGAGCAGTACTTC. The encoded protein is CASSPRTGRYEQYF.

This clone was seen a few times. The chain joins TRBV7-2 to TRBJ1-1; TRBD1 aligns across 7 bases. The CDR3 has 14 amino acids. J was trimmed by 5 bases and V by 4 bases; bases with no gene match: 7. Germline V gives CDR1 SGHTA, CDR2 FQGNSA. The CDR3 here is CASSSQDRRTEAFF. The DNA of the CDR3 is TGTGCCAGCAGCTCCCAGGACAGGAGGACTGAAGCTTTCTTT. The full variable domain, its missing parts supplied by reference TRBV7-2 and TRBJ1-1, is GAGVSQSPSNKVTEKGKDVELRCDPISGHTALYWYRQSLGQGLEFLIYFQGNSAPDKSGLPSDRFSAERTGGSVSTLTIQRTQQEDSAVYLCASSSQDRRTEAFFGQGTRLTVV.

This clone has more than one count but fewer than ten. This chain connects TRBV29-1 to TRBJ2-7; 9 bases line up with TRBD1. With V trimmed by 4 bases and J by 4 bases, 5 bases remained unmatched. Germline loops: CDR1 SQVTM, CDR2 ANQGSEA. This CDR3 has 13 amino acids. For the CDR3, the DNA is TGCAGCGTTGGGGGGACAGGGAGGTACGAGCAGTACTTC. It encodes CSVGGTGRYEQYF.

This clone was counted a few times. The gene calls are TRBV10-3 and TRBJ2-5, with 9 bases fitting TRBD2. Germline CDR1 ENHRY, CDR2 SYGVKD. V dropped 11 bases and J dropped 3; count of bases not matched to a gene: 7. The CDR3 length is 13 residues. The CDR3 sequence is CAAGVAGEETQYF. The DNA of the CDR3 is TGTGCCGCCGGAGTAGCGGGGGAAGAGACCCAGTACTTC.

The chain combines TRBV5-1 with TRBJ1-1; 8 bases line up with TRBD1. CDR3 length: 15 amino acids. The ends lost 4 bases at V and 8 bases at J; junction bases unmatched: 13. Per germline, CDR1 SGHRS and CDR2 YFSETQ. CDR3 loop: CASSQGGTGFPEAFF. The CDR3 DNA follows: TGCGCCAGCAGCCAGGGCGGGACAGGCTTCCCCGAAGCTTTCTTT.

The chain couples TRBV27 to TRBJ1-5, with D possibly matching TRBD1 (5 bases). This CDR3 has 14 residues. CDR1 and CDR2 (germline): MNHEY, SMNVEV (reference sequence). V lost 3 bases and J lost 4, with 10 bases in between. In nucleotides, the CDR3 is TGTGCCAGCAGTTTTTGGGGGACTAATCAGCCCCAGCATTTT. Its translation: CASSFWGTNQPQHF.

The chain joins TRBV5-1 to TRBJ2-5, with D perhaps TRBD2 (5 bases). V lost 10 bases, J lost 0 bases, and 10 bases lay in between. There are 12 residues in the CDR3. CDR1 is SGHRS and CDR2 is YFSETQ in the germline V gene. The CDR3 bases are TGCGCCTGCGGGCGGAACCAAGAGACCCAGTACTTC. This sequence encodes CACGRNQETQYF.

Worth noting for this clone: The sample has other DNA sequences that encode this CDR3 too. The chain is built from TRBV28 and TRBJ1-5, with D perhaps matching TRBD1 (6 bases). Germline loops: CDR1 MDHEN, CDR2 SYDVKM. The CDR3 has 12 amino acids. V was cut by 8 bases and J by 4 bases, with 9 bases left in between. CDR3 sequence reads: CASVTGNQPQHF. The CDR3 region has the DNA TGTGCCAGCGTTACAGGGAATCAGCCCCAGCATTTT.

This clone was detected only a few times. The chain employs TRBV5-1 and TRBJ2-3, with TRBD2 as a possible D gene (6 bases). Trimming cost V 5 bases and J 3 bases, with 10 bases left between them. Germline V gives CDR1 SGHRS, CDR2 YFSETQ. This CDR3 comprises 13 residues. The CDR3 loop reads CASRPGVTDTQYF. CDR3 DNA sequence: TGCGCCAGCAGACCGGGAGTAACAGATACGCAGTATTTT. Together with reference TRBV5-1 and TRBJ2-3, the CDR3 gives the full variable domain: KAGVTQTPRYLIKTRGQQVTLSCSPISGHRSVSWYQQTPGQGLQFLFEYFSETQRNKGNFPGRFSGRQFSNSRSEMNVSTLELGDSALYLCASRPGVTDTQYFGPGTRLTVL.

The chain combines TRBV5-1 with TRBJ2-2; weak D call: TRBD1 (6 bases). The germline gives CDR1 SGHRS, CDR2 YFSETQ. The CDR3 is made up of 14 amino acids. Trimming took 0 bases from V and 7 from J, leaving 10 bases between them. CDR3 in DNA: TGCGCCAGCAGCTTGGACAGGGAGAACGGGGAGCTGTTTTTT. The encoded protein is CASSLDRENGELFF.

This clone was seen a few times. The chain has TRBV9 and TRBJ2-7, with 13 bases that match TRBD2. This CDR3 is 16 amino acids long. Trimming at V came to 4 bases and at J to 3 bases, leaving 7 bases not matched to a gene. CDR1 and CDR2 from the germline V gene are SGDLS and YYNGEE. The CDR3 loop reads CASSPSWTSGSYEQYF. The CDR3, as DNA: TGTGCCAGCAGCCCCTCCTGGACTAGCGGGAGCTACGAGCAGTACTTC. Using reference TRBV9 and TRBJ2-7 for the parts outside the CDR3, the full variable domain is DSGVTQTPKHLITATGQRVTLRCSPRSGDLSVYWYQQSLDQGLQFLIQYYNGEERAKGNILERFSAQQFPDLHSELNLSSLELGDSALYFCASSPSWTSGSYEQYFGPGTRLTVT.

This clone was seen a few times. The chain has TRBV30 and TRBJ2-3, with 7 bases that match TRBD2. The germline gives CDR1 GTSNPN, CDR2 SVGIG (reference sequence). The V and J ends lost 1 base and 2 bases, in that order; junction bases with no gene match: 6. The CDR3 is made up of 15 amino acids. The CDR3: CAWSDTGGTTDTQYF. CDR3 bases: TGTGCCTGGAGTGATACGGGAGGCACCACAGATACGCAGTATTTT. Variable domain in full (rest from reference TRBV30 and TRBJ2-3): SQTIHQWPATLVQPVGSPLSLECTVEGTSNPNLYWYRQAAGRGLQLLFYSVGIGQISSEVPQNLSASRPQDRQFILSSKKLLLSDSGFYLCAWSDTGGTTDTQYFGPGTRLTVL.

The CDR3 bases are TGTGCCAGCAGCCCCACGGGCGGGGGTAATTACGAGCAGTACTTC. Protein product: CASSPTGGGNYEQYF. The chain links TRBV5-4 to TRBJ2-7, with 7 bases fitting TRBD2. The V gene end was trimmed by 4 bases and the J gene end by 4 bases; junction bases not matched to a gene: 11. Per the germline V gene, CDR1 is SGHNT and CDR2 is YYREEE (reference sequence). This CDR3 region has 15 residues.

This clone occurred a few times. The V and J genes are TRBV30 and TRBJ2-3; D perhaps matches TRBD1 (5 bases). The germline V and J ends were trimmed by 1 base and 8 bases, with 7 bases remaining between them. CDR3 length: 11 amino acids. Germline V CDR1 and CDR2: GTSNPN, SVGIG (reference sequence). The CDR3 nucleotides are TGTGCCTGGAGTGAAGGGGCTACGCAGTATTTT. It is translated as CAWSEGATQYF.

The chain has TRBV30 and TRBJ2-1, with 13 bases lining up with TRBD2. In germline, CDR1 is GTSNPN, CDR2 SVGIG (reference sequence). V lost 0 bases to trimming and J lost 4 bases; unmatched junction nucleotides: 9. This CDR3 is built from 18 residues. For the CDR3, the DNA is TGTGCCTGGAGTGTAACAAGTCCGGGACTAGCGGGATACAATGAGCAGTTCTTC. Encoded protein: CAWSVTSPGLAGYNEQFF.